This T cell receptor beta chain was recovered during a study of tumor-infiltrating lymphocytes in localized non-small cell lung cancer. The repertoire was sequenced with immunoSEQ multiplex PCR; TCRdb's copy has only in-frame clones and lacks some. The sample has approximately 14,000 clones; roughly 79% are singletons. Study-wide points: Tumor T-cell fraction from TCR sequencing was not associated with recurrence-free survival (p = 0.61). TCRbeta sequencing showed higher T cell infiltration in tumors than uninvolved lung.

CDR1 and CDR2 from the germline V gene are SGHAT and FQNNGV. The CDR3 length is 16 residues. V shed 4 bases and J shed 5 bases, with 21 bases lying between them. Comment on this clone: The antigen remains unidentified.

This receptor was obtained from a human donor with non-small cell lung cancer. The sequenced sample consisted of lung tumor tissue. The gene calls are TRBV11-2 and TRBJ2-7; TRBD2 might be the D (6 bases). The CDR3 region is CASSSTRGTVHHEQYF. The CDR3 DNA sequence: TGTGCCAGCAGCTCCACCCGGGGGACGGTTCACCACGAGCAGTACTTC. The full variable domain, completed using reference TRBV11-2 and TRBJ2-7, is EAGVAQSPRYKIIEKRQSVAFWCNPISGHATLYWYQQILGQGPKLLIQFQNNGVVDDSQLPKDRFSAERLKGVDSTLKIQPAKLEDSAVYLCASSSTRGTVHHEQYFGPGTRLTVT.